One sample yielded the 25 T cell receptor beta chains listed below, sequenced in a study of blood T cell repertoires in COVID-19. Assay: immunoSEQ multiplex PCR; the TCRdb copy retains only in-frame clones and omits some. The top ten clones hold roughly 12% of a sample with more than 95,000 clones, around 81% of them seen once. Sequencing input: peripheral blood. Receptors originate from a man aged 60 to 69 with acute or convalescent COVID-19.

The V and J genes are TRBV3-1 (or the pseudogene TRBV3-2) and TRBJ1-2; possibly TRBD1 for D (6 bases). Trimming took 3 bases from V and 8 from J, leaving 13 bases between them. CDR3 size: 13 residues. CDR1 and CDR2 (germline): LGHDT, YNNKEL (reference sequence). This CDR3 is CASSQDSIVGYTF. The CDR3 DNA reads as TGTGCCAGCAGCCAGGACAGTATAGTAGGCTACACCTTC.

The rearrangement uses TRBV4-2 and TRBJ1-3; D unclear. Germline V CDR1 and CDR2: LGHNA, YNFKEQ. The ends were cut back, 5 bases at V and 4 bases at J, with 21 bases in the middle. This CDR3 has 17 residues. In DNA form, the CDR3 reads TGTGCCAGCAGCTTGAGCGGCCCACTGCGGTCCGGAAACACCATATATTTT. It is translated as CASSLSGPLRSGNTIYF.

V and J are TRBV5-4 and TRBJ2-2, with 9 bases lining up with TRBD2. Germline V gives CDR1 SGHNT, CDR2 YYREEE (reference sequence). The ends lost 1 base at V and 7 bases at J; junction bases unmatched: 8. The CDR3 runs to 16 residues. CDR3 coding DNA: TGTGCCAGCAGCTTGAGGGCTAGCGGGAAGGGCGGGGAGCTGTTTTTT. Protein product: CASSLRASGKGGELFF. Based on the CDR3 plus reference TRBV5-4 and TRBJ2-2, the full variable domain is ETGVTQSPTHLIKTRGQQVTLRCSSQSGHNTVSWYQQALGQGPQFIFQYYREEENGRGNFPPRFSGLQFPNYSSELNVNALELDDSALYLCASSLRASGKGGELFFGEGSRLTVL.

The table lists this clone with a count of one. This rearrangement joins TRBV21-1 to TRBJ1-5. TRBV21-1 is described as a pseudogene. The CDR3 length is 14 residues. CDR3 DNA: TGTGCCAGCATTTCGGGTCCTATGAGGCTGCCCCAGCATTTT. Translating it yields CASISGPMRLPQHF.

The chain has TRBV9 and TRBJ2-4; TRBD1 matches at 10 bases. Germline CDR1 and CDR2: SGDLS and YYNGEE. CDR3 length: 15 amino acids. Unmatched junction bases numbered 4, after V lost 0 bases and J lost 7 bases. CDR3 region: CASSVGGTGANIQYF. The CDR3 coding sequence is TGTGCCAGCAGCGTAGGGGGGACAGGGGCGAACATTCAGTACTTC.

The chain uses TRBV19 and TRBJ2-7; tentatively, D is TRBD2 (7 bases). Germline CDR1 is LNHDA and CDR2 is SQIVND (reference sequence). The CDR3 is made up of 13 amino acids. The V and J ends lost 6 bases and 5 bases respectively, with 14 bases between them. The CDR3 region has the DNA TGTGCCAGTAGCCGGACTAGGGACAACGAGCAGTACTTC. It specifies CASSRTRDNEQYF.

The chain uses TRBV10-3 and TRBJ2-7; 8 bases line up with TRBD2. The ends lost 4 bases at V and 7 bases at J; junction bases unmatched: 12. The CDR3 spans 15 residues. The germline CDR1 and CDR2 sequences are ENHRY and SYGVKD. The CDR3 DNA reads TGTGCCATCAGTGGGGCTAGCGGGCCTTTCTGGGAGCAGTACTTC. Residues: CAISGASGPFWEQYF.

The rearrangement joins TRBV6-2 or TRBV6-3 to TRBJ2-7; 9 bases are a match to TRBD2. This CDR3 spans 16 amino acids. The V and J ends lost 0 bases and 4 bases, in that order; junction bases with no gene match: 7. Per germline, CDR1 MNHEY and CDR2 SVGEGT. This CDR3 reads CASSYSAREGLYEQYF. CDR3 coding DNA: TGTGCCAGCAGTTACTCTGCGCGGGAGGGCCTATACGAGCAGTACTTC.

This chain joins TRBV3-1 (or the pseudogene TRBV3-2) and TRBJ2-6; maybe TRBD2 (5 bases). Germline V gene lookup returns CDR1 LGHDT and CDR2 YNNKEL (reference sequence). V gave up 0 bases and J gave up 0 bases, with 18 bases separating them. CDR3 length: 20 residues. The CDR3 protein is CASSQDRRAGRHSGANVLTF. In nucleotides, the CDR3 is TGTGCCAGCAGCCAAGATCGGCGGGCTGGCAGGCACTCTGGGGCCAACGTCCTGACTTTC.

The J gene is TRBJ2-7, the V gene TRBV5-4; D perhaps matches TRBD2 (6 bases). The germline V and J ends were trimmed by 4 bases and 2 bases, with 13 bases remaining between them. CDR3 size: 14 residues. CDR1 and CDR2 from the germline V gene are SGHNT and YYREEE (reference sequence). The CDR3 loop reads CASSPGTQTYEQYF. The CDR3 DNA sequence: TGTGCCAGCAGCCCCGGGACTCAGACCTACGAGCAGTACTTC.

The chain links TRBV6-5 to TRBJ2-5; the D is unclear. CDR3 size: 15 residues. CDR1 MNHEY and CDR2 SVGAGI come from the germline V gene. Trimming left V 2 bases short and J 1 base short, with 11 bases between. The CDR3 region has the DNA TGTGCCAGCAGTTACGGTAGCCGGGTCCAAGAGACCCAGTACTTC. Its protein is CASSYGSRVQETQYF.

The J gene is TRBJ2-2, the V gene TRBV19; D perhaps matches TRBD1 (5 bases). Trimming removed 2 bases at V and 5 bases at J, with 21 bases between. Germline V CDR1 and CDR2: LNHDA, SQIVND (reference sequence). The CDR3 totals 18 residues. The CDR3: CASSIYPLRQGETGELFF. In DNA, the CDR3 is TGTGCCAGTAGTATATATCCCCTTCGGCAGGGTGAAACCGGGGAGCTGTTTTTT.

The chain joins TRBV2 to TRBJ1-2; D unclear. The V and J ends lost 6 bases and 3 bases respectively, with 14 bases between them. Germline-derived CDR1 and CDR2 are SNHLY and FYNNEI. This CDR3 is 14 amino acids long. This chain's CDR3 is CASRGGRAYYGYTF. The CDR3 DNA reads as TGTGCCAGCAGGGGAGGGAGGGCCTACTATGGCTACACCTTC.

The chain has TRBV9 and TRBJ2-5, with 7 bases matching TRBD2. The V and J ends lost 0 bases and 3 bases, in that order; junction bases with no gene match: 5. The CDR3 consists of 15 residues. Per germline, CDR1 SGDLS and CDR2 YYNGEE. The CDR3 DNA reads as TGTGCCAGCAGCGTAGCTTACGGACTAGAAGAGACCCAGTACTTC. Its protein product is CASSVAYGLEETQYF.

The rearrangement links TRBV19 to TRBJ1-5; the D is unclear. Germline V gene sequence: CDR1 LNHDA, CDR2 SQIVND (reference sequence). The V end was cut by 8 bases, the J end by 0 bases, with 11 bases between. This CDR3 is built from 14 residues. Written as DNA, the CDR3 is TGTGCCAGTCAGCGGTTCCCTAGCAATCAGCCCCAGCATTTT. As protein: CASQRFPSNQPQHF.

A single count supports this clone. The CDR3 loop reads CASSLNPGEQFF. CDR3 nucleotides: TGTGCCAGCAGTTTAAATCCCGGGGAGCAGTTCTTC. The chain uses TRBV27 and TRBJ2-1, with D unclear. V was shortened by 2 bases and J by 10 bases, with 9 bases between the two germline ends. This CDR3 is 12 amino acids long. Germline V gene data show CDR1 as MNHEY and CDR2 as SMNVEV (reference sequence).

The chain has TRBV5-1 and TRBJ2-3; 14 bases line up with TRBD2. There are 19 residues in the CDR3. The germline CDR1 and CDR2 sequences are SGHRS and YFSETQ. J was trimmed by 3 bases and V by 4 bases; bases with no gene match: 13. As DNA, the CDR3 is TGCGCCAGCAGCCTGGGGACTAGCGGGAGACTCTTTGGGACAGATACGCAGTATTTT. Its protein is CASSLGTSGRLFGTDTQYF. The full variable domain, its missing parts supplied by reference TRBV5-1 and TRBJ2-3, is KAGVTQTPRYLIKTRGQQVTLSCSPISGHRSVSWYQQTPGQGLQFLFEYFSETQRNKGNFPGRFSGRQFSNSRSEMNVSTLELGDSALYLCASSLGTSGRLFGTDTQYFGPGTRLTVL.

CDR3 DNA sequence: TGTGCCAGCAGTTGGGGACTTGCAAGCACAGATACGCAGTATTTT. Translation gives CASSWGLASTDTQYF. The V gene is TRBV28, the J gene TRBJ2-3, with a tentative D call TRBD2 (6 bases). From germline, CDR1 is MDHEN and CDR2 SYDVKM. V dropped 4 bases and J dropped 0 bases, with 11 bases sitting between them. The CDR3 contains 15 residues.

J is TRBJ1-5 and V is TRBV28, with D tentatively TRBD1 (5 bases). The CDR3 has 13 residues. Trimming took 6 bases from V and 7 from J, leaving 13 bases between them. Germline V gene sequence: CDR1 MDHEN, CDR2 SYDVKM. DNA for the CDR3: TGTGCCAGCAGCTTTAGGGGCAGGCAGCCCCAGCATTTT. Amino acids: CASSFRGRQPQHF.

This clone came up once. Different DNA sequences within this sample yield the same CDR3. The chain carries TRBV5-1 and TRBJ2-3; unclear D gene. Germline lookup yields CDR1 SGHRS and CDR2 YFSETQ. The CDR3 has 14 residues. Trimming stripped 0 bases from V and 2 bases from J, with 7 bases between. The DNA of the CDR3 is TGCGCCAGCAGCTTGGCTCAGTCCACAGATACGCAGTATTTT. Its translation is CASSLAQSTDTQYF.

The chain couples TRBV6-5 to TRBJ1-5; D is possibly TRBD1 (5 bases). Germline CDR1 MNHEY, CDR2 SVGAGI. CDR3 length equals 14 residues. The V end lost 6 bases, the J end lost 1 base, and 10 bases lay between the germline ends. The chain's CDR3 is CASRGRRSNQPQHF. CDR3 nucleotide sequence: TGTGCCAGCAGGGGGCGACGGAGCAATCAGCCCCAGCATTTT.

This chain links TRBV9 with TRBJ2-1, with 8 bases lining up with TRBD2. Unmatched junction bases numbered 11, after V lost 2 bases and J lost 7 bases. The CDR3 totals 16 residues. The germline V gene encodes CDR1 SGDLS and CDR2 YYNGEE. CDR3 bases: TGTGCCAGCAGCGTCCTCGGACTAGCCGCTACTAATGAGCAGTTCTTC. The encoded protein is CASSVLGLAATNEQFF.

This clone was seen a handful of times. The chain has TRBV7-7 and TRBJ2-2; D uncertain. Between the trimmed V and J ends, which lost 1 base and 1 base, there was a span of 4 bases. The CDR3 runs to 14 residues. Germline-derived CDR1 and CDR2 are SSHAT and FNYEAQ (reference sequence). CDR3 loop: CASSLVRNTGELFF. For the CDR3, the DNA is TGTGCCAGCAGCTTAGTGCGGAACACCGGGGAGCTGTTTTTT.

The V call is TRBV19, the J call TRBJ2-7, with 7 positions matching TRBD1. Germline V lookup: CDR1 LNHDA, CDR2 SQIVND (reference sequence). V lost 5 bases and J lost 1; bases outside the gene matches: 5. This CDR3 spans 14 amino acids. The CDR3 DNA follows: TGTGCCAGTAGTGGCTTGGACAGGTCCTACGAGCAGTACTTC. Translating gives CASSGLDRSYEQYF.

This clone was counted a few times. CDR3 residues: CASSVGGTTYNEQFF. The CDR3 DNA reads TGTGCCAGCAGCGTGGGAGGCACCACGTACAATGAGCAGTTCTTC. This rearrangement joins TRBV9 to TRBJ2-1; TRBD2 might be the D (6 bases). This CDR3 has 15 residues. V lost 2 bases, J lost 4 bases, and 13 bases lay in between. Germline V gene lookup returns CDR1 SGDLS and CDR2 YYNGEE.